Below are 24 T cell receptor beta chains sequenced from a single sample in a study of cytomegalovirus exposure and HLA in healthy donors. TCRdb's copy holds only in-frame clones and misses some; the assay was immunoSEQ multiplex PCR. The table records around 69,000 clones, over 95% of them present only once. Sequencing was performed on PBMCs. The receptors were sampled from a woman younger than 30 in good health and CMV-seropositive.

The chain recombines TRBV7-8 with TRBJ1-1, with 7 bases identical to TRBD1. The CDR3 runs 13 residues. V was clipped by 5 bases and J by 10 bases; unmatched bases: 10. CDR1 is SGHVS, CDR2 FQNEAQ, per germline. CDR3: CASSPRQGVGAFF. CDR3 nucleotides: TGTGCCAGCAGCCCCCGACAGGGAGTAGGAGCTTTCTTT. Using reference TRBV7-8 and TRBJ1-1 for the parts outside the CDR3, the full variable domain is GAGVSQSPRYKVAKRGQDVALRCDPISGHVSLFWYQQALGQGPEFLTYFQNEAQLDKSGLPSDRFFAERPEGSVSTLKIQRTQQEDSAVYLCASSPRQGVGAFFGQGTRLTVV.

This sequence joins TRBV11-2 and TRBJ2-1, with 9 positions matching TRBD2. V dropped 5 bases and J dropped 5; count of bases not matched to a gene: 7. The CDR3 spans 15 residues. Germline assignment: CDR1 SGHAT and CDR2 FQNNGV. The CDR3 region is CASSPQRLADNEQFF. The DNA of the CDR3 is TGTGCCAGCAGCCCACAGAGACTAGCGGACAATGAGCAGTTCTTC.

Note on this clone: Other DNA sequences in the sample encode the same CDR3. The V gene is TRBV28, the J gene TRBJ1-2, with 7 bases that match TRBD1. The CDR3 consists of 12 residues. The germline V gene has CDR1 MDHEN and CDR2 SYDVKM. V was pared by 7 bases and J by 4 bases, with 3 bases of the junction left unmatched. The CDR3 DNA reads TGTGCCAGCAATGGACAGGTCTATGGCTACACCTTC. Protein sequence: CASNGQVYGYTF.

This chain's CDR3 is CASSLGLDSYGYTF. CDR3 coding DNA: TGTGCCAGCAGCTTGGGGCTAGACAGCTATGGCTACACCTTC. The chain employs TRBV5-4 and TRBJ1-2, with TRBD1 as a possible D gene (5 bases). The germline CDR1 and CDR2 sequences are SGHNT and YYREEE (reference sequence). V lost 0 bases and J 4 bases, leaving 10 bases between the germline ends. There are 14 residues in the CDR3. Drawing the rest from reference TRBV5-4 and TRBJ1-2, the complete variable domain is ETGVTQSPTHLIKTRGQQVTLRCSSQSGHNTVSWYQQALGQGPQFIFQYYREEENGRGNFPPRFSGLQFPNYSSELNVNALELDDSALYLCASSLGLDSYGYTFGSGTRLTVV.

J is TRBJ2-4 and V is TRBV13; the D gene is possibly TRBD1 (5 bases). This CDR3 spans 14 amino acids. CDR1 is PRHDT, CDR2 FYEKMQ, per germline (reference sequence). The V gene lost 9 bases and the J gene lost 3 bases, with 15 bases spanning the gap. In nucleotides, the CDR3 is TGTGCCAGTTCGACGACAGACGGCAAAAACATTCAGTACTTC. Encoded protein: CASSTTDGKNIQYF. The full variable domain, rest sourced from reference TRBV13 and TRBJ2-4, is AAGVIQSPRHLIKEKRETATLKCYPIPRHDTVYWYQQGPGQDPQFLISFYEKMQSDKGSIPDRFSAQQFSDYHSELNMSSLELGDSALYFCASSTTDGKNIQYFGAGTRLSVL.

This chain connects TRBV5-1 to TRBJ2-7; TRBD2 matches at 8 bases. The CDR3 contains 17 residues. The germline gives CDR1 SGHRS, CDR2 YFSETQ. The ends lost 4 bases at V and 1 base at J; junction bases unmatched: 13. The CDR3 sequence is CASSMGSDGTSSYEQYF. The CDR3 nucleotides read TGCGCCAGCAGCATGGGGAGCGACGGGACTAGTTCCTACGAGCAGTACTTC.

This chain uses TRBV7-9 with TRBJ2-7; 9 positions match TRBD2. V gave up 5 bases and J gave up 0 bases; unmatched junction bases: 14. The CDR3 loop spans 18 amino acids. Germline V CDR1 and CDR2: SEHNR, FQNEAQ (reference sequence). This CDR3 is CASSNIAGEGPYSYEQYF. The CDR3 DNA follows: TGTGCCAGCAGCAACATAGCGGGAGAGGGCCCCTACTCCTACGAGCAGTACTTC.

The V gene is TRBV10-3, the J gene TRBJ2-3; 8 nucleotides line up with TRBD2. The CDR3 contains 14 residues. V dropped 8 bases and J dropped 1; count of bases not matched to a gene: 5. Per germline, CDR1 ENHRY and CDR2 SYGVKD. CDR3 residues: CAIGETSGTDTQYF. For the CDR3, the DNA is TGTGCCATCGGGGAGACTAGCGGCACAGATACGCAGTATTTT.

This sequence joins TRBV7-2 and TRBJ2-1, with TRBD1 matching over 9 bases. V shed 3 bases and J 6 bases; nucleotides not matched to a gene: 6. This CDR3 spans 15 amino acids. CDR1 is SGHTA and CDR2 is FQGNSA in the germline V gene. The CDR3 here is CASSFTGGGGNEQFF. CDR3 coding DNA: TGTGCCAGCAGCTTTACAGGGGGCGGGGGCAATGAGCAGTTCTTC.

The chain combines TRBV10-3 with TRBJ2-1, with 11 positions matching TRBD2. V trimming: 3 bases; J trimming: 8 bases; junction bases outside the gene matches: 12. This CDR3 is 17 amino acids long. Germline V gene sequence: CDR1 ENHRY, CDR2 SYGVKD. CDR3 bases: TGTGCCATCAGTGATGCACCCTCTAGCGGGAGGCGAGATGAGCAGTTCTTC. Translation: CAISDAPSSGRRDEQFF.

The chain employs TRBV4-3 and TRBJ2-7; D is unresolved. CDR1 is LGHNA and CDR2 is YSLEER in the germline V gene. V was trimmed by 0 bases and J by 4 bases, leaving 10 bases between them. The CDR3 sequence is 14 residues long. This CDR3 reads CASSQDVGRYEQYF. For the CDR3, the DNA is TGCGCCAGCAGCCAAGATGTGGGCCGGTACGAGCAGTACTTC.

The V and J genes are TRBV6-5 and TRBJ2-7; D gene unclear. This CDR3 spans 12 amino acids. Trimming took 4 bases from V and 6 from J, leaving 10 bases between them. Germline CDR1 is MNHEY and CDR2 is SVGAGI. In nucleotides, the CDR3 is TGTGCCAGCAGTTCCCTTCTAAGCGAGCAGTACTTC. Its translation: CASSSLLSEQYF.

The rearrangement joins TRBV10-3 to TRBJ2-7; a weak D match, TRBD2 (5 bases). The CDR3 is made up of 13 amino acids. The V end was cut by 2 bases, the J end by 3 bases, with 8 bases between. Germline lookup yields CDR1 ENHRY and CDR2 SYGVKD. The CDR3 reads CAISEAGNYEQYF. As DNA, the CDR3 is TGTGCCATCAGTGAGGCCGGGAACTACGAGCAGTACTTC.

The chain recombines TRBV20-1 with TRBJ2-7; D is possibly TRBD2 (6 bases). Germline V gives CDR1 DFQATT, CDR2 SNEGSKA (reference sequence). V lost 5 bases to trimming and J lost 3 bases, with 8 bases between them. The CDR3 is 11 amino acids. CDR3 sequence reads: CSAEEGYEQYF. The CDR3, as DNA: TGCAGTGCTGAGGAGGGCTACGAGCAGTACTTC.

The chain has TRBV28 and TRBJ2-7; D remains unclear. The germline V gene encodes CDR1 MDHEN and CDR2 SYDVKM. This CDR3 is 12 amino acids long. The ends were cut back, 7 bases at V and 3 bases at J, with 10 bases in the middle. Here the CDR3 reads CASTGGLYEQYF. In nucleotides, the CDR3 is TGTGCCAGCACTGGCGGCCTCTACGAGCAGTACTTC.

This clone was detected only a few times. The chain links TRBV2 to TRBJ2-5, with D possibly TRBD1 on 6 matching bases. CDR3 length equals 15 residues. V was pared by 5 bases and J by 4 bases, with 17 bases between. Per the germline V gene, CDR1 is SNHLY and CDR2 is FYNNEI. In DNA form, the CDR3 reads TGTGCCAGCAGTCAGGACAGATGGTATGGAGAGACCCAGTACTTC. It specifies CASSQDRWYGETQYF.

The chain is built from TRBV27 and TRBJ1-2; 8 nucleotides line up with TRBD1. The J segment lost 6 bases and the V segment lost 5 bases, leaving 5 bases of the junction unmatched. CDR1 MNHEY and CDR2 SMNVEV come from the germline V gene (reference sequence). The CDR3 covers 13 residues. The CDR3 DNA is TGTGCCAGCAGTCCAAGGGGACAGGATGGCTACACCTTC. This encodes CASSPRGQDGYTF.

V and J are TRBV18 and TRBJ2-5, with a weak D call TRBD2 (6 bases). Germline CDR1 KGHSH, CDR2 LQKENI. This CDR3 region has 15 residues. Trimming stripped 1 base from V and 5 bases from J, with 14 bases between. The CDR3 loop reads CASSPLSGEGETQYF. CDR3 nucleotides: TGTGCCAGCTCACCACTATCGGGAGAGGGGGAGACCCAGTACTTC.

The gene calls are TRBV27 and TRBJ2-7; 7 nucleotides agree with TRBD1. V dropped 6 bases and J dropped 2; count of bases not matched to a gene: 10. CDR3 length equals 15 residues. Germline V CDR1 and CDR2: MNHEY, SMNVEV (reference sequence). CDR3 sequence reads: CASSKGQRVTYEQYF. The CDR3, as DNA: TGTGCCAGCAGCAAGGGACAGAGGGTTACCTACGAGCAGTACTTC.

This chain joins TRBV11-2 and TRBJ2-3; 8 bases map to TRBD2. The CDR3 loop spans 16 amino acids. The germline CDR1 and CDR2 sequences are SGHAT and FQNNGV. The V and J ends lost 1 base and 0 bases, in that order; junction bases with no gene match: 3. DNA of the CDR3: TGTGCCAGCAGCTTAGTGGCGGGAGGAAGCACAGATACGCAGTATTTT. It is translated as CASSLVAGGSTDTQYF.

The rearrangement links TRBV4-3 to TRBJ2-7, with D possibly TRBD2 on 6 matching bases. V was pared by 8 bases and J by 4 bases, with 21 bases between. The CDR3 runs 15 residues. Germline CDR1 reads LGHNA; CDR2 reads YSLEER. CDR3 DNA sequence: TGCGCCAGCGGACTAAGACAGCGGACCAAATACGAGCAGTACTTC. Its protein product is CASGLRQRTKYEQYF.

The V gene is TRBV12-5, the J gene TRBJ1-2; 7 bases match TRBD1. The CDR3 length is 15 residues. From germline, CDR1 is LGHNT and CDR2 FRNRAP. V was clipped by 0 bases and J by 3 bases; unmatched bases: 4. The CDR3 sequence is CASGLVQGRHYGYTF. As DNA, the CDR3 is TGTGCTAGTGGTTTGGTACAGGGGCGTCACTATGGCTACACCTTC.

The DNA of the CDR3 is TGTGCCAGCAGTTATCCCGACAGGGGAGGCGAGCAGTACTTC. Residues: CASSYPDRGGEQYF. The genes are TRBV6-6 and TRBJ2-7, with TRBD1 matching over 8 bases. Germline V gene lookup returns CDR1 MNHNY and CDR2 SVGAGI (reference sequence). With 3 bases clipped from V and 6 bases from J, the junction kept 7 bases outside the gene matches. The CDR3 contains 14 residues.

The rearrangement joins TRBV29-1 to TRBJ1-1, with D perhaps matching TRBD1 (6 bases). Per germline, CDR1 SQVTM and CDR2 ANQGSEA. The CDR3 is made up of 14 amino acids. V was cut by 6 bases and J by 4 bases, with 18 bases left in between. CDR3 coding DNA: TGCAGCGTGGGGGCCCAGGGATGGAGCACTGAAGCTTTCTTT. Translating it yields CSVGAQGWSTEAFF.